This TCR beta chain appears in the sequencing data of a study of blood T cell repertoires in COVID-19. Whole-study context: Collection of acute and convalescent COVID-19 samples took place in the United States, Italy and Spain. The analysed material was cDNA or gDNA that came from T cells, B-cell-depleted T cells, or PBMCs.

In the original processing: How many nucleated cells were present was estimated from reference gene primer amplification. The assay was immunoSEQ multiplex PCR, and TCRdb's table has in-frame clones only and misses some. D and trimming come from the DNA, and the V and J calls and clone size come from that table. The table shows some 240,000 clones, with approximately 80% occurring only once. The CDR3 loop spans 14 amino acids. V lost 0 bases to trimming and J lost 2 bases, with 9 bases between them. CDR1 SGHDT and CDR2 YYEEEE come from the germline V gene. This rearrangement joins TRBV5-6 to TRBJ2-7; a possible D gene is TRBD1 (5 bases). The sequenced sample consisted of peripheral blood. The clonotype was recovered from a man in his fifties with active or convalescent COVID-19. CDR3 DNA: TGTGCCAGCAGCTTGGCCAGGGTCACCTACGAGCAGTACTTC. Its translation: CASSLARVTYEQYF.